The text below deals with one T cell receptor beta chain. The target antigen is unknown. The CDR3 loop spans 17 amino acids. Germline CDR1 reads SNHLY; CDR2 reads FYNNEI. Trimming stripped 2 bases from V and 4 bases from J, with 19 bases between. This record belongs to a study of cytomegalovirus exposure and HLA in healthy donors. The study, taken as a whole, reports: Later genetic work tied a missense DCLRE1C variant to beta-chain V and J trimming.

PCR involved 60 Vbeta and 13 Jbeta primers. TCRdb's table, derived via immunoSEQ multiplex PCR, lists solely in-frame clones and lacks some. This listing includes roughly 41,000 clones. The V gene is TRBV2, the J gene TRBJ2-3, with D perhaps TRBD2 (6 bases). This receptor was identified in a woman aged 40 to 50 in good health and CMV-seronegative. Sequenced material: PBMCs. The CDR3 DNA reads TGTGCCAGCAGTGAACTCCCGACTAGTGGGTTTGCAGATACGCAGTATTTT. Residues: CASSELPTSGFADTQYF.